Each of the 29 T cell receptor beta chains below was sequenced from the same sample in a study of identical twins. A single record per CDR3 protein comes from TCRdb applying MiXCR to the 5' RACE reads. The data contain 640,000 or so distinct CDR3 sequences, 6% to 6.5% of them singletons. The material sequenced was naive T cells sorted from blood. These receptors all come from a man between 18 and 29 years old in good health.

This clonotype was seen ten or more times. The chain links TRBV5-6 to TRBJ2-7; 7 bases map to TRBD2. CDR1 SGHDT and CDR2 YYEEEE come from the germline V gene. Unmatched junction bases numbered 1, after V lost 1 base and J lost 6 bases. This CDR3 comprises 12 residues. The CDR3 region is CASSLPGGEQYV. In DNA, the CDR3 is TGTGCCAGCAGCTTGCCGGGGGGCGAGCAGTACGTC.

This clonotype was seen at least ten times. This chain links TRBV9 with TRBJ2-1; 7 nucleotides line up with TRBD1. J was trimmed by 4 bases and V by 0 bases; bases with no gene match: 4. The CDR3 consists of 15 residues. Germline CDR1 reads SGDLS; CDR2 reads YYNGEE. In nucleotides, the CDR3 is TGTGCCAGCAGCGTAGTAGGGGGCGAGTACAATGAGCAGTTCTTC. Translating gives CASSVVGGEYNEQFF.

This clonotype occurred a few times. V gene TRBV28 combines with J gene TRBJ2-1, with 8 bases identical to TRBD1. This CDR3 comprises 14 residues. V trimming: 5 bases; J trimming: 8 bases; junction bases outside the gene matches: 8. Germline V lookup: CDR1 MDHEN, CDR2 SYDVKM. The CDR3 here is CASSPDRVEDEQFF. DNA of the CDR3: TGTGCCAGCAGTCCGGACAGGGTAGAAGATGAGCAGTTCTTC.

The rearrangement joins TRBV4-1 to TRBJ2-1, with 9 bases identical to TRBD2. CDR1 is MGHRA and CDR2 is YSYEKL in the germline V gene. Germline trimming cut 6 bases from V and 8 bases from J; bases unmatched to any gene: 14. This CDR3 region has 16 residues. The CDR3 nucleotides are TGCGCCAGCAGGGAGCGGACTAGCGCTACGATAGATGAGCAGTTCTTC. As protein: CASRERTSATIDEQFF.

The chain employs TRBV6-2 or TRBV6-3 and TRBJ2-1; 13 positions agree with TRBD2. V was pared by 8 bases and J by 7 bases, with 8 bases of the junction left unmatched. Germline V gene sequence: CDR1 MNHEY, CDR2 SVGEGT. The CDR3 sequence is 15 residues long. As DNA, the CDR3 is TGTGCCAGCGGGACCGGGACTAGCGGGATAAATGAGCAGTTCTTC. Amino acid sequence: CASGTGTSGINEQFF.

The chain carries TRBV14 and TRBJ2-7; 9 positions agree with TRBD2. Losses at the gene ends were 4 bases for V and 2 bases for J; bases not matched to a gene: 9. The CDR3 has 16 amino acids. Germline V gene lookup returns CDR1 SGHDN and CDR2 FVKESK. CDR3 in DNA: TGTGCCAGCAGCCGCCCCCCAGCGGGAGGACCCTACGAGCAGTACTTC. This codes for CASSRPPAGGPYEQYF.

This clonotype showed up just a few times. The chain joins TRBV6-2 or TRBV6-3 to TRBJ2-2; the match to TRBD1 covers 11 bases. The J segment lost 9 bases and the V segment lost 8 bases, leaving 5 bases of the junction unmatched. This CDR3 has 13 residues. The V gene's germline CDR1 is MNHEY and CDR2 SVGEGT. CDR3 in DNA: TGTGCCAGCGGGGGACAGGGGGAGCGGGAGCTGTTTTTT. This encodes CASGGQGERELFF.

This clonotype was counted many times. The genes are TRBV28 and TRBJ2-1; 7 nucleotides line up with TRBD1. The CDR3 runs to 15 residues. The germline gives CDR1 MDHEN, CDR2 SYDVKM. The V and J ends lost 0 bases and 3 bases, in that order; junction bases with no gene match: 2. CDR3 sequence: CASSLWGQSYNEQFF. CDR3 DNA sequence: TGTGCCAGCAGTTTATGGGGACAGAGCTACAATGAGCAGTTCTTC.

The table lists this clonotype with many counts. One junction end disagrees with the germline gene, perhaps due to a read error. The V and J genes are TRBV7-2 and TRBJ2-7, with D uncertain. The CDR3 runs to 12 residues. CDR1 is SGHTA, CDR2 FQGNSA, per germline. The CDR3 DNA reads TGTGCCAGCAGCTTAGCCTCCCACGAGCAGTACTTC. It translates to CASSLASHEQYF.

This clonotype has a count of ten or more. This chain uses TRBV6-5 with TRBJ1-1, with a tentative D call TRBD1 (5 bases). The CDR3 is 12 amino acids. CDR1 is MNHEY, CDR2 SVGAGI, per germline. V was shortened by 4 bases and J by 11 bases, with 14 bases between the two germline ends. The CDR3 sequence: CASSSLTEVAFF. The CDR3 DNA is TGTGCCAGCAGTTCTTTGACAGAGGTGGCTTTCTTT.

This clonotype was found many times. This chain uses TRBV7-2 with TRBJ2-5, with TRBD2 matching over 8 bases. After removal of 6 bases from V and 4 bases from J, the junction contained 7 bases not matched to a gene. This CDR3 has 14 amino acids. Germline V gives CDR1 SGHTA, CDR2 FQGNSA. The CDR3 loop is CASRQDRGGETQYF. The CDR3 nucleotides read TGTGCCAGCAGGCAAGACCGGGGGGGAGAGACCCAGTACTTC.

This chain links TRBV19 with TRBJ1-1; 11 bases fit TRBD1. CDR1 and CDR2 from the germline V gene are LNHDA and SQIVND (reference sequence). The CDR3 covers 18 residues. V lost 6 bases, J lost 1 base, and 13 bases stayed unmatched. The CDR3 region is CASRGQGVQAMKNTEAFF. The CDR3 nucleotides are TGTGCCAGTAGGGGACAGGGGGTTCAGGCTATGAAGAACACTGAAGCTTTCTTT.

This clonotype has a handful of counts. CDR3 nucleotide sequence: TGTGCCAGCAGCTCCTATGGAGTGCCTAATGAAAAACTGTTTTTT. Encoded protein: CASSSYGVPNEKLFF. The V gene is TRBV11-2, the J gene TRBJ1-4; D is unresolved. The CDR3 length is 15 residues. Per germline, CDR1 SGHAT and CDR2 FQNNGV. Trimming stripped 4 bases from V and 3 bases from J, with 12 bases between.

This clonotype was recorded many times. V gene TRBV6-5 combines with J gene TRBJ2-3; D gene unclear. The CDR3 runs to 15 residues. V shed 0 bases and J shed 2 bases, with 9 bases lying between them. The V gene's germline CDR1 is MNHEY and CDR2 SVGAGI. The CDR3: CASSYSGQPTDTQYF. The CDR3 bases are TGTGCCAGCAGTTACTCCGGCCAACCCACAGATACGCAGTATTTT.

This clonotype came up a few times. The gene calls are TRBV15 and TRBJ2-2, with D hard to call. The germline gives CDR1 LNHNV, CDR2 YYDKDF (reference sequence). The CDR3 runs to 14 residues. Between the trimmed V and J ends, which lost 0 bases and 7 bases, there was a span of 9 bases. CDR3 region: CATSRDFADGELFF. The CDR3 region has the DNA TGTGCCACCAGCAGAGATTTCGCCGACGGGGAGCTGTTTTTT.

A few counts support this clonotype. The genes are TRBV15 and TRBJ2-4; tentative D call: TRBD2 (6 bases). Germline values: CDR1 LNHNV, CDR2 YYDKDF (reference sequence). The CDR3 contains 18 residues. Trimming cost V 0 bases and J 0 bases, with 15 bases left between them. In DNA form, the CDR3 reads TGTGCCACCAGCAGAGATTCTGCTAGCGCCGTAGCCAAAAACATTCAGTACTTC. Residues: CATSRDSASAVAKNIQYF.

The chain employs TRBV19 and TRBJ2-1, with unresolved D. The germline CDR1 and CDR2 sequences are LNHDA and SQIVND (reference sequence). The CDR3 sequence is 17 residues long. Between the trimmed V and J ends, which lost 4 bases and 0 bases, there was a span of 16 bases. The CDR3 region is CASSTGERASSYNEQFF. In nucleotides, the CDR3 is TGTGCCAGTAGTACAGGAGAACGTGCGAGCTCCTACAATGAGCAGTTCTTC.

This clonotype occurred many times. This sequence joins TRBV5-1 and TRBJ2-3; 10 positions match TRBD2. The CDR3 totals 17 residues. V was pared by 7 bases and J by 2 bases, with 13 bases of the junction left unmatched. Germline CDR1 SGHRS, CDR2 YFSETQ. The chain's CDR3 is CASQKQLAGVLTDTQYF. CDR3 sequence (DNA): TGCGCCAGCCAAAAGCAGCTAGCGGGAGTCCTCACAGATACGCAGTATTTT.

This clonotype was counted at least ten times. The gene calls are TRBV5-1 and TRBJ2-7; tentatively, D is TRBD1 (6 bases). With 4 bases removed from V and 2 bases from J, the gap between germline ends came to 10 bases. From germline, CDR1 is SGHRS and CDR2 YFSETQ. The CDR3 is 13 residues long. This CDR3 reads CASSDRNTYEQYF. Here the CDR3 DNA reads TGCGCCAGCAGCGACAGGAACACCTACGAGCAGTACTTC.

The gene calls are TRBV5-1 and TRBJ2-7; TRBD2 matches at 7 bases. V lost 8 bases and J lost 3; bases outside the gene matches: 23. Germline CDR1 and CDR2: SGHRS and YFSETQ. The CDR3 totals 18 residues. CDR3: CARARQKRDLIDFYEQYV. CDR3 bases: TGCGCCAGGGCCCGTCAGAAGCGGGACTTAATAGATTTCTACGAGCAGTACGTC.

This clonotype showed up just a few times. The chain employs TRBV6-1 and TRBJ2-1, with TRBD2 identical over 8 bases. CDR1 MNHNS and CDR2 SASEGT come from the germline V gene. V trimming: 8 bases; J trimming: 4 bases; junction bases outside the gene matches: 13. This CDR3 contains 16 residues. The CDR3 nucleotides read TGTGCCAGCTCCCTCCAGGGTAGCGGGGATTACAATGAGCAGTTCTTC. Translation: CASSLQGSGDYNEQFF.

CDR3 DNA sequence: TGTGCCAGCAGCTTGGGCCCCGGTCTGAGCGACATTCAGTACTTC. Translated, it gives CASSLGPGLSDIQYF. This chain connects TRBV5-6 to TRBJ2-4; D not certain. CDR3 length: 15 residues. Germline V gene data show CDR1 as SGHDT and CDR2 as YYEEEE. Trimming stripped 0 bases from V and 8 bases from J, with 15 bases between.

The chain's CDR3 is CASSTTGQPISGQYF. The CDR3 region has the DNA TGCGCCAGCAGCACCACGGGACAGCCCATATCTGGGCAGTACTTC. The chain uses TRBV4-3 and TRBJ2-7; 7 bases fit TRBD1. The CDR3 length is 15 residues. The germline gives CDR1 LGHNA, CDR2 YSLEER. V shed 5 bases and J 9 bases; nucleotides not matched to a gene: 16.

The CDR3 here is CASSPARLAGGSTDTQYF. CDR3 sequence (DNA): TGCGCCAGCAGCCCCGCTCGACTAGCGGGAGGGAGCACAGATACGCAGTATTTT. The chain is built from TRBV4-3 and TRBJ2-3, with 14 bases lining up with TRBD2. The CDR3 extends over 18 amino acids. V lost 4 bases, J lost 0 bases, and 6 bases stayed unmatched. Per the germline V gene, CDR1 is LGHNA and CDR2 is YSLEER.

The chain uses TRBV4-1 and TRBJ1-5, with 7 bases identical to TRBD1. CDR1 is MGHRA and CDR2 is YSYEKL in the germline V gene. V lost 5 bases and J lost 11; bases outside the gene matches: 6. This CDR3 has 12 residues. The CDR3 loop is CASSSRGGAQHF. The CDR3 coding sequence is TGCGCCAGCAGCTCCAGGGGGGGAGCCCAGCATTTT.

This clonotype was observed a few times. The V call is TRBV7-9, the J call TRBJ2-1; TRBD2 agrees at 8 bases. Unmatched junction bases numbered 6, after V lost 2 bases and J lost 6 bases. CDR3 length equals 15 residues. The germline gives CDR1 SEHNR, CDR2 FQNEAQ (reference sequence). The DNA for the CDR3 is TGTGCCAGCAGCTTACAAACGGGAGGGCCCAATGAGCAGTTCTTC. Translating gives CASSLQTGGPNEQFF.

The chain couples TRBV7-9 to TRBJ2-7, with 7 positions matching TRBD1. The CDR3 runs 14 residues. The J segment lost 1 base and the V segment lost 5 bases, leaving 5 bases of the junction unmatched. Germline V gene lookup returns CDR1 SEHNR and CDR2 FQNEAQ (reference sequence). CDR3 sequence reads: CASSNHRGSYEQYV. CDR3 DNA sequence: TGTGCCAGCAGCAATCACAGGGGATCCTACGAGCAGTACGTC.

This clonotype was seen ten or more times. The chain combines TRBV20-1 with TRBJ2-1; D remains unclear. The CDR3 is made up of 14 amino acids. Germline CDR1 DFQATT, CDR2 SNEGSKA (reference sequence). The V end lost 3 bases, the J end lost 7 bases, and 16 bases lay between the germline ends. CDR3 DNA sequence: TGCAGTGCTAGTGAGGTCTTCAAGGCGAATGAGCAGTTCTTC. It codes for CSASEVFKANEQFF.

This clonotype was seen only a few times. This rearrangement joins TRBV5-1 to TRBJ1-1; D is perhaps TRBD1 (5 bases). The CDR3 has 16 residues. Germline V gene data show CDR1 as SGHRS and CDR2 as YFSETQ. V dropped 0 bases and J dropped 5 bases, with 17 bases sitting between them. The CDR3 DNA reads TGCGCCAGCAGCTTGGCCAATAAACAACCAGGGACTGAAGCTTTCTTT. It yields the protein CASSLANKQPGTEAFF.